This TCR beta chain was documented in a study of T cells after yellow fever vaccination. Overall study findings and caveats: Relatively few clonotypes were ones that appeared in both CD4 and CD8 compartments. Once the booster was given, most primary-vaccination clones reappeared, at around 96% for CD4 and roughly 91% for CD8.

In its sample, this clonotype was seen a few times. TCRdb re-called the 5' RACE reads with MiXCR, one entry per CDR3 protein. The sample shows roughly 45,000 distinct CDR3 sequences, 6% to 7% of them seen only once. Trimming took 0 bases from V and 3 from J, leaving 8 bases between them. CDR3 length: 14 residues. Per the germline V gene, CDR1 is MNHEY and CDR2 is SVGAGI. The gene calls are TRBV6-5 and TRBJ2-5, with D possibly matching TRBD1 (6 bases). The receptor comes from a man aged 25 to 45 who received the YFV17D yellow fever vaccine. Material: CD8+ T cells not binding an NS4B(214-222) dextramer, sorted from PBMCs, obtained 45 days after the yellow fever booster vaccination. CDR3 sequence reads: CASSYSTGKETQYF. DNA for the CDR3: TGTGCCAGCAGTTACTCGACAGGCAAAGAGACCCAGTACTTC.